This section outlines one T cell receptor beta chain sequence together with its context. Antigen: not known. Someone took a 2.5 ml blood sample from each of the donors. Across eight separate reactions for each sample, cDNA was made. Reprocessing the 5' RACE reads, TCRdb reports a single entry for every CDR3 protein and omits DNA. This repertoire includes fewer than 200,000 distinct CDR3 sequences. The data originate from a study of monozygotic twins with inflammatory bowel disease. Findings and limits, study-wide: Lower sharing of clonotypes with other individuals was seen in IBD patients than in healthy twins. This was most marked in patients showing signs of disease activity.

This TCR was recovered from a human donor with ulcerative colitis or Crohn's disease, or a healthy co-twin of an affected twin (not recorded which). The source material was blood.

The CDR3 loop is CASSLGGSGHQPQHF. This chain links TRBV5-6 with TRBJ1-5; TCRdb designates TRBD1, a call that cannot be tested without DNA. The CDR3 is 15 amino acids. Per the germline V gene, CDR1 is SGHDT and CDR2 is YYEEEE.